Presented here are 2 T cell receptor beta chains from one specimen sequenced in a study of blood T cell repertoires in COVID-19. Profiled with immunoSEQ multiplex PCR; TCRdb holds only in-frame clones, not every one. Of around 140,000 clones listed, approximately 86% are singletons. The sample consisted of peripheral blood. The receptors were gathered from a woman in her 50s with acute or convalescent COVID-19.

The gene calls are TRBV13 and TRBJ2-1, with 10 bases identical to TRBD2. The CDR3 has 15 amino acids. Trimming cost V 4 bases and J 3 bases; bases outside gene matches: 3. Germline CDR1 and CDR2: PRHDT and FYEKMQ (reference sequence). The CDR3 DNA follows: TGTGCCAGCAGCTGGGGGACTAGCGACTACAATGAGCAGTTCTTC. This translates into CASSWGTSDYNEQFF.

This clone appeared a single time. The chain combines TRBV12-5 with TRBJ2-3; 7 nucleotides match TRBD2. Losses at the gene ends were 3 bases for V and 4 bases for J; bases not matched to a gene: 10. The CDR3 length is 16 residues. The germline CDR1 and CDR2 sequences are LGHNT and FRNRAP. The CDR3 sequence is CASGFSGTMNADTQYF. The DNA of the CDR3 is TGTGCTAGTGGTTTTTCGGGGACTATGAACGCAGATACGCAGTATTTT.